Below, one T cell receptor (beta chain) is given with its context. The antigen remains undetermined. TCRdb's copy holds only in-frame clones and misses some; the assay was immunoSEQ multiplex PCR. Of some 28,000 clones in the sample, around 80% were seen once. This specimen comes from a study of T cell repertoires in ileal Crohn's disease. Looking at the study overall: At surgery, roughly 35% of patients smoked, with median disease duration approximately 7.3 years. Thiopurines (around 11) or anti-TNF agents (around 17) were given postoperatively to about half. Study-level results: Active smokers at surgery had more clonal expansions than non-smokers. High-frequency clones were more common in sorted CD8 than CD4 cells.

Germline CDR1 SGHTS, CDR2 YDEGEE. The CDR3 is 16 amino acids. V lost 2 bases and J lost 0, with 12 bases in between. The chain recombines TRBV5-8 with TRBJ2-1; D not certain. This receptor was taken from an adult with Crohn's disease. The source material was ileal tissue. In DNA, the CDR3 is TGTGCCAGCAGCTTCAGATACACCGTCTCCTACAATGAGCAGTTCTTC. Translation: CASSFRYTVSYNEQFF.